This TCR beta chain was sequenced for a study of cytomegalovirus exposure and HLA in healthy donors. Points from the study as a whole: Roughly even sequencing depth across donors was the assumption behind the presence/absence analyses.

Notes on this clone: Its specificity is not known.

J gave up 2 bases and V 4 bases, and 5 bases lay outside the gene matches. Germline values: CDR1 SGHRS, CDR2 YFSETQ. The CDR3 length is 14 residues. The primer mix had 60 Vbeta and 13 Jbeta primers. Produced via immunoSEQ multiplex PCR; TCRdb's table is partial and in-frame only. Its table lists under 130,000 clones. The rearrangement joins TRBV5-1 to TRBJ2-7; TRBD1 matches 8 bases. The source of this sequence is a man aged 50 to 60 in good health and CMV-seronegative. Sequenced input: PBMCs. The CDR3 DNA is TGCGCCAGCAGCCGGGGACAGGCTACCTACGAGCAGTACTTC. Protein product: CASSRGQATYEQYF.